This T cell receptor beta chain originates from a study of neoadjuvant anti-PD-1 for oral cavity cancer. Trimming took 9 bases from V and 4 from J, leaving 15 bases between them. The germline V gene encodes CDR1 SNHLY and CDR2 FYNNEI. This CDR3 has 13 residues. PBMCs were not maintained or expanded in culture before analysis. Most PBMC samples had roughly 0.5 ug input DNA in six replicates. Generated by immunoSEQ multiplex PCR, the TCRdb table keeps only in-frame clones and is missing some. This table has approximately 67,000 clones, about 86% appearing once. This sequence originates from a person aged 40 to 85 with oral cavity squamous cell carcinoma. This sequence joins TRBV2 and TRBJ1-2; D gene ambiguous. Sequencing was performed on PBMCs, taken before nivolumab (anti-PD-1) treatment. The CDR3 is CASDSIRVYGYTF. For the CDR3, the DNA is TGTGCCAGTGACTCGATACGGGTCTATGGCTACACCTTC.